Listed below are T cell receptor beta chains from one sample, sequenced in a study of persistence of HIV-infected CD4 T cells. No antigen has been assigned to these receptors. Sequencing used immunoSEQ multiplex PCR; TCRdb keeps in-frame clones, though not all of them. The sample contains about 40,000 clones, approximately 78% of which appear only once. Sequenced material: CD4+ T cells sorted from PBMCs after approximately 19-hour stimulation, taken from a patient who received antiretroviral therapy. The source is an adult man with HIV who was CMV-seropositive. Each CDR3 is given with its conserved first and last residue. Fields, in order: D gene, J gene, clone size, V gene, CDR3 DNA, CDR3 protein. The D gene is left open where the match is weak. Where a row states a size, it is once, few, many or the class of an expanded clone; other rows omit it.

TRBD2	TRBJ2-7	once	TRBV18	TGTGCCAGCTCACCGGGACTAGCTGCCTACGAGCAGTACTTC	CASSPGLAAYEQYF
-	TRBJ1-2	-	TRBV12-2	TGTGCAAGTCGCTTAATGGCGGAAACGAGAAATGGCTACACCTTC	CASRLMAETRNGYTF
-	TRBJ2-3	-	TRBV10-3	TGTGCCATCAAGACTAGCACAGATACGCAGTATTTT	CAIKTSTDTQYF
-	TRBJ2-3	medium-sized	TRBV18	TGTGCCAGCTCCCCTTCATGGGCAGGGGCCACAGATACGCAGTATTTT	CASSPSWAGATDTQYF
-	TRBJ2-6	-	TRBV6-5	TGTGCCAGCTTTCCCGCACCTGGGGCCAACGTCCTGACTTTC	CASFPAPGANVLTF
TRBD1	TRBJ1-5	-	TRBV6-6	TGTGCCAGCAGTCCCCGAGGGACAGGGACCTCCCGATGGCCCCAGCATTTT	CASSPRGTGTSRWPQHF
-	TRBJ1-2	-	TRBV7-2	TGTGCCAGCAGCCCACAGGGCACTAACTATGGCTACACCTTC	CASSPQGTNYGYTF
-	TRBJ1-5	-	TRBV19	TGTGCCAGCCACCGTGGGGAACAGCCCCAGCATTTT	CASHRGEQPQHF
-	TRBJ2-7	-	TRBV29-1	TGCAGCGTTGCTGGGGGTAACTACGAGCAGTACTTC	CSVAGGNYEQYF
-	TRBJ1-1	-	TRBV29-1	TGCAGCGTTGTGGTGAACACTGAAGCTTTCTTT	CSVVVNTEAFF
TRBD1	TRBJ1-6	-	TRBV5-1	TGCGCCAGCAGCTTCTATGACAGGGATAATTCACCCCTCCACTTT	CASSFYDRDNSPLHF
-	TRBJ1-5	-	TRBV3-1/TRBV3-2	TGTGCCAGCAGCCAAGATCGACATCAGCCCCAGCATTTT	CASSQDRHQPQHF
TRBD2	TRBJ2-7	-	TRBV18	TGTGCCAGCTCACCAGAGGGACTAGCGGGAGTGGGGCAGCAGTACTTC	CASSPEGLAGVGQQYF
TRBD2	TRBJ2-1	-	TRBV27	TGTGCCAGCAGCCTAGAGCGGGGGTCCTACAATGAGCAGTTCTTC	CASSLERGSYNEQFF
-	TRBJ2-4	-	TRBV19	TGTGCCAGTAGTACCTTTTCCGGGAACAATATAGCCAAAAACATTCAGTACTTC	CASSTFSGNNIAKNIQYF
-	TRBJ1-2	-	TRBV30	TGTGCCTGGAGCCAGAGGGTAGACTATGGCTACACCTTC	CAWSQRVDYGYTF
TRBD1	TRBJ2-1	once	TRBV6-1	TGTGCCAGCAGTGTTCGCCGGGACAGGGGGATTCCAGGGCAGTTCTTC	CASSVRRDRGIPGQFF
-	TRBJ1-1	-	TRBV7-9	TGTGCCAGCAGCTCAGGGAGAACCACTGAAGCTTTCTTT	CASSSGRTTEAFF
-	TRBJ2-6	-	TRBV6-5	TGTGCCAGCACCATGAACCGCTCTGGGGCCAACGTCCTGACTTTC	CASTMNRSGANVLTF
-	TRBJ1-5	few	TRBV4-1	TGCGCCAGCAGCACTCAGGGGTTTGATCAGCCCCAGCATTTT	CASSTQGFDQPQHF
TRBD2	TRBJ2-1	-	TRBV6-2/TRBV6-3	TGTGCCAGCAGTTACGCTAGCGGGGGGCCCAATGAGCAGTTCTTC	CASSYASGGPNEQFF
TRBD2	TRBJ2-1	-	TRBV14	TGTGCCAGCAGCCAAGGTGGGCTAGCGGGGAACTACAATGAGCAGTTCTTC	CASSQGGLAGNYNEQFF
-	TRBJ1-2	-	TRBV6-2/TRBV6-3	TGTGCCAGCAGTTATACGGATAACTATGGCTACACCTTC	CASSYTDNYGYTF
-	TRBJ1-6	-	TRBV19	TGTGCCAGTAGTCAATCAAACCCAGGGACGGGTTCACCCCTCCACTTT	CASSQSNPGTGSPLHF
-	TRBJ1-2	-	TRBV5-1	TGCGCCAGCAGCTTCGGAGGAATTAACTATGGCTACACCTTC	CASSFGGINYGYTF
TRBD1	TRBJ1-2	-	TRBV14	TGTGCCAGCAGCCACGACCGGACAGGAGGGAACTATGGCTACACCTTC	CASSHDRTGGNYGYTF
-	TRBJ2-2	once	TRBV10-3	TGTGCCATCACCCACACTCCTCCCGGGGAGCTGTTTTTT	CAITHTPPGELFF
-	TRBJ1-1	once	TRBV7-8	TGTGCCAGCAGCTTTACTCAGAACACTGAAGCTTTCTTT	CASSFTQNTEAFF
-	TRBJ2-2	-	TRBV6-5	TGTGCCAGCAGCCAAGCAACCGGGGAGCTGTTTTTT	CASSQATGELFF
-	TRBJ2-7	-	TRBV27	TGTGCCAGCAGTTTCACACGGAGCTCCTACGAGCAGTACTTC	CASSFTRSSYEQYF
-	TRBJ2-1	-	TRBV9	TGTGCCAGCAGCGTAGAGCTCAGAGAGGGCAATGAGCAGTTCTTC	CASSVELREGNEQFF
-	TRBJ2-7	-	TRBV6-5	TGTGCCAGCAGTTACTCCCGGACTTACTCCTACGAGCAGTACTTC	CASSYSRTYSYEQYF
-	TRBJ2-3	-	TRBV5-1	TGCGCCAGCAGCTTGGGGCAGCGCACAGATACGCAGTATTTT	CASSLGQRTDTQYF